This T cell receptor beta chain was sequenced in a study of shared clonotypes between healthy human individuals (dated by TCRdb to about 2020). About the full investigation: The cohort comprised two women and three men aged 18 to 49 years. For each donor, three plates each were used for CD4 naive and CD4 memory, two plates were used for CD8 naive, and one plate was used for CD8 memory. Leukapheresis yielded between about 0.94 and 10 billion PBMCs per donor. To increase sequencing depth and limit assay-specific biases, TCR repertoire library preparation and sequencing were carried out by different laboratories using diverse techniques. To estimate repertoire size and how much clonotype sharing occurs between individuals, the study deeply sequenced the blood TCR repertoires of several healthy adults. General study outcomes and caveats: Rarefaction of sorted-subset datasets indicated incomplete sequencing despite the large sequencing depth. Compared with non-shared clonotypes, the clonotypes found in all four sorted-subset donors had higher generation probabilities. Estimated clonotype richness was generally larger for naive than for memory subsets. Across several donors, approximately 5% of naive CD4, over 3% of naive CD8, about 2.3% of memory CD4, and 0.3% to 0.45% of memory CD8 clonotypes were shared. Because the study included only a small number of donors, the genetic and exposure-history diversity represented was limited. Only blood was sampled, and tissue TCR repertoires likely differ from those in blood. Based on pairwise subsampling, the degree of clonotype sharing among donors was expected to be affected by sequencing depth.

TCR CDR3 regions were amplified from genomic DNA by multiplex PCR using the deep immunoSEQ assay. For each cell subset, the extracted genomic DNA was distributed evenly across all wells of several immunoSEQ 96-well plates, and each plate served as one replicate. Each replicate PCR for sorted subsets received roughly 0.2 ug genomic DNA, equal to about 30,000 T cell genomes. The purified libraries were quantified using a Qubit 3.0 fluorometer, sized with a Bioanalyzer 2100, and then quantified again using the KAPA Library Quantification kit. Each immunoSEQ 96-well plate was sequenced on its own single-read 150-cycle Illumina NextSeq 550 flow cell. The authors processed their data as follows. Because the immunoSEQ output included only junctional sequences and no quality scores, the filtering could not be the same as the filtering used for full-length reads. Sequences were annotated with PyIR, a Python wrapper for IgBLAST v1.9, and V/J genes and CDR3 were assigned using IMGT germline references. Reads with weak V/J assignments (E-value above 1e-6), missing CDR3, stop codons, out-of-frame junctions, or ambiguous translated residues were removed. A V3J clonotype was defined by an identical inferred V gene, J gene, and CDR3 amino acid sequence. To compute the percentage overlap between repertoires, the number of shared unique clonotypes was divided by the size of the smaller repertoire. RTK rarefaction, the Chao1 estimator, and Recon v2.1 estimates of unobserved clonotypes were used to assess repertoire richness. OLGA was used to compute generation probabilities for all TCRbeta clonotypes that the gDNA method yielded from a handful of donors. The table comes from immuneACCESS by way of TCRdb, which keeps in-frame sequences with V and J called. Part of the clones is missing from these tables; in studies checked, under half for an unresolved V gene and the rest for unknown reasons. The DNA gave D and trimming, while V, J and clone size come from that table. Here the sample has fewer than 350,000 clones; roughly 87% occur a single time. The ten top clones hold around 15% of the sample.

Note on this clone: Its recognized antigen is unknown. Per-nucleotide qualities are absent, and no much larger clonotype sits a single base away.

Donors were healthy HIV-negative adults with no recently reported acute infections or vaccinations. Every donor was a Caucasian adult residing in Nashville, Tennessee, USA. The CD8 memory samples were a combination of magnetically selected CD45RO+ cells and CCR7-negative CD45RA+ effector memory (TemRA) cells. Blood was obtained by leukapheresis, after which PBMCs were separated by Ficoll-Histopaque density gradient centrifugation and cryopreserved in liquid nitrogen vapor phase. Analytical flow cytometry was used to check the purity and quantity of each magnetically sorted T cell population. Genomic DNA was isolated from every sorted fraction and measured by UV absorbance on a Nanodrop 2000c. The junction shows trimming of 3 bases on V and 8 bases on J, and the gene matches do not reach 9 bases of it. There are 15 amino acids in the CDR3, from cysteine to phenylalanine inclusive. The CDR3 DNA has 45 bases and is translated from base 1. CDR1 and CDR2 were assigned from the germline V gene as MGHRA and YSYEKL.

The rearranged chain carries TRBV4-1 and TRBJ1-2; TRBD1 lines up with 10 middle nucleotides. Sequencing input: memory CD8+ T cells sorted from blood. Reading the label with the study, this specimen's cell subset or site is: CD45RO+ cells pooled with CCR7-negative TemRA cells. The sequence derives from a man between 18 and 35 years old in good health. This receptor has the CDR3 CASSQETGGYTGYTF. The DNA sequence is TGCGCCAGCAGCCAGGAGACAGGGGGCTATACCGGCTACACCTTC.